What follows are 13 T cell receptor beta chains derived from one specimen sequenced in a study of CD8 T cells in Susac syndrome. The RNA input was about 0.5 to 1 ug, and it was reverse transcribed with random hexamers. MiXCR, applied by TCRdb to the immunoSEQ multiplex PCR reads, yields one record per CDR3 protein. The sample lists about 190,000 distinct CDR3 sequences, approximately 95% occurring once. The material sequenced was CD4+ T cells from PBMCs. The receptors originated from a human donor in good health.

The chain's CDR3 is CSARTAPGNTIYF. CDR3 DNA: TGCAGTGCTAGAACGGCTCCTGGAAACACCATATATTTT. J is TRBJ1-3 and V is TRBV20-1; D gene uncertain. This CDR3 has 13 residues. V dropped 2 bases and J dropped 2 bases, with 7 bases sitting between them. Germline CDR1 and CDR2: DFQATT and SNEGSKA (reference sequence).

This chain connects TRBV12-3 or TRBV12-4 to TRBJ1-2; D unclear. Deletions cut 7 bases from V and 4 bases from J, with 13 bases between. The CDR3 is 13 amino acids. CDR3 amino acids: CASTAEPFYGYTF. CDR3 coding DNA: TGTGCCAGCACGGCGGAGCCGTTCTATGGCTACACCTTC.

The chain has TRBV13 and TRBJ2-3; tentative D call: TRBD2 (5 bases). Trimming took off 1 base at V and 5 bases at J, with 13 bases between the two ends. CDR1 and CDR2 from the germline V gene are PRHDT and FYEKMQ (reference sequence). The CDR3 contains 15 residues. As DNA, the CDR3 is TGTGCCAGCAGCTTAGCGGGTCCGGCGGGAGATACGCAGTATTTT. It specifies CASSLAGPAGDTQYF.

This CDR3 reads CASSLKRNYGYTF. In DNA form, the CDR3 reads TGTGCCAGCAGCTTAAAACGGAACTATGGCTACACCTTC. The chain has TRBV7-2 and TRBJ1-2; D is unresolved. The germline CDR1 and CDR2 sequences are SGHTA and FQGNSA. This CDR3 is built from 13 residues. The V end was cut by 2 bases, the J end by 2 bases, with 6 bases between.

This chain links TRBV14 with TRBJ1-1; maybe TRBD1 (6 bases). CDR3 length: 15 residues. Germline CDR1 and CDR2: SGHDN and FVKESK. With 4 bases removed from V and 4 bases from J, the gap between germline ends came to 16 bases. The CDR3 loop reads CASSLRRGATTEAFF. As DNA, the CDR3 is TGTGCCAGCAGCCTCCGGCGGGGGGCGACCACTGAAGCTTTCTTT. Using reference TRBV14 and TRBJ1-1 for the parts outside the CDR3, the full variable domain is EAGVTQFPSHSVIEKGQTVTLRCDPISGHDNLYWYRRVMGKEIKFLLHFVKESKQDESGMPNNRFLAERTGGTYSTLKVQPAELEDSGVYFCASSLRRGATTEAFFGQGTRLTVV.

V usage is TRBV12-3 or TRBV12-4 and J usage is TRBJ1-5; D unclear. This CDR3 region has 13 residues. Trimming stripped 4 bases from V and 7 bases from J, with 11 bases between. The CDR3 loop reads CASSWLPGQPQHF. The CDR3 DNA follows: TGTGCCAGCAGTTGGCTACCGGGGCAGCCCCAGCATTTT.

This chain joins TRBV7-9 and TRBJ2-7; 7 positions match TRBD2. Trimming took 6 bases from V and 5 from J; bases not matched to a gene: 10. CDR3 size: 14 residues. Per germline, CDR1 SEHNR and CDR2 FQNEAQ (reference sequence). In DNA form, the CDR3 reads TGTGCCAGCAGTTACGAAGCCGGGAGGAACGAGCAGTACTTC. Translating it yields CASSYEAGRNEQYF.

The rearrangement links TRBV25-1 to TRBJ2-6, with D tentatively TRBD2 (5 bases). V shed 4 bases and J shed 4 bases, with 14 bases lying between them. CDR1 is MGHDK and CDR2 is SYGVNS in the germline V gene. This CDR3 has 16 residues. The DNA for the CDR3 is TGTGCCAGCAGTGGCTCCGGGGTGGGAGGGGCCAACGTCCTGACTTTC. Its protein product is CASSGSGVGGANVLTF. Full variable domain (rest looked up from reference TRBV25-1 and TRBJ2-6): EADIYQTPRYLVIGTGKKITLECSQTMGHDKMYWYQQDPGMELHLIHYSYGVNSTEKGDLSSESTVSRIRTEHFPLTLESARPSHTSQYLCASSGSGVGGANVLTFGAGSRLTVL.

The rearrangement joins TRBV27 to TRBJ1-2; D remains ambiguous. Germline assignment: CDR1 MNHEY and CDR2 SMNVEV (reference sequence). CDR3 length equals 12 residues. V was shortened by 4 bases and J by 8 bases, with 11 bases between the two germline ends. The CDR3 reads CASSSVGRGYTF. The CDR3 coding sequence is TGTGCCAGCAGTTCCGTGGGGAGGGGCTACACCTTC.

The rearrangement uses TRBV19 and TRBJ1-1, with D unresolved. The germline V gene encodes CDR1 LNHDA and CDR2 SQIVND (reference sequence). This CDR3 region has 12 residues. V was shortened by 4 bases and J by 1 base, with 4 bases between the two germline ends. DNA of the CDR3: TGTGCCAGTAGTAACCAGAACACTGAAGCTTTCTTT. Its protein is CASSNQNTEAFF.

The chain uses TRBV4-1 and TRBJ1-6; perhaps TRBD1 as D (5 bases). CDR1 and CDR2 (germline): MGHRA, YSYEKL. Trimming left V 1 base short and J 10 bases short, with 11 bases between. This CDR3 has 14 residues. The CDR3 sequence: CASSQARGGSPLHF. DNA for the CDR3: TGCGCCAGCAGCCAAGCAAGGGGCGGGTCACCCCTCCACTTT.

In this sample, this clonotype turned up a few times. The junction shows a germline mismatch at one end, possibly a read error. This chain connects TRBV9 to TRBJ1-1, with no clear D. Germline CDR1 reads SGDLS; CDR2 reads YYNGEE. The CDR3 spans 14 residues. The CDR3 sequence is CASSVDGMNTEAFF. CDR3 sequence (DNA): TGTGCCAGCAGTGTAGACGGCATGAACACTGAAGCTTTCTTT.

The rearrangement uses TRBV7-9 and TRBJ1-1, with D possibly being TRBD1 (5 bases). This CDR3 has 14 amino acids. Between the trimmed V and J ends, which lost 5 bases and 1 base, there was a span of 11 bases. Germline assignment: CDR1 SEHNR and CDR2 FQNEAQ (reference sequence). The CDR3 DNA sequence: TGTGCCAGCAGCCCCGACAGACCGAACACTGAAGCTTTCTTT. It specifies CASSPDRPNTEAFF.